A single sample is the source of the 5 T cell receptor beta chains below, sequenced in a study of blood T cell repertoires in COVID-19. The method was immunoSEQ multiplex PCR; TCRdb's version includes in-frame clones alone and lacks a portion of them. The sample lists 210,000 or so clones, around four fifths occurring once. The sequenced sample consisted of peripheral blood. The receptor source for this set is a woman older than 75 with active or convalescent COVID-19.

This chain joins TRBV23-1 and TRBJ1-2; no clear D. TRBV23-1 is labeled an ORF, and its function is uncertain. The CDR3 has 14 residues. The V and J ends lost 0 bases and 3 bases respectively, with 8 bases between them. The CDR3 DNA reads as TGCGCCAGCAGTCAATCGGTCCCGGACTATGGCTACACCTTC. Translation gives CASSQSVPDYGYTF.

The chain uses TRBV4-2 and TRBJ2-1; TRBD2 matches 10 bases. Germline CDR1 LGHNA, CDR2 YNFKEQ. This CDR3 has 18 residues. V trimming: 0 bases; J trimming: 0 bases; junction bases outside the gene matches: 5. DNA of the CDR3: TGTGCCAGCAGCCAAGAACCTAGCGGGGGAAGCTCCTACAATGAGCAGTTCTTC. Translated, it gives CASSQEPSGGSSYNEQFF.

J is TRBJ2-4 and V is TRBV30; D uncertain. The V gene's germline CDR1 is GTSNPN and CDR2 SVGIG (reference sequence). V lost 0 bases, J lost 0 bases, and 15 bases lay in between. The CDR3 contains 17 residues. Here the CDR3 DNA reads TGTGCCTGGAGTGTAATTCGGAGTATCTTAGCCAAAAACATTCAGTACTTC. It codes for CAWSVIRSILAKNIQYF.

This chain links TRBV20-1 with TRBJ2-3; 7 bases fit TRBD2. The CDR3 is 12 amino acids. Germline CDR1 and CDR2: DFQATT and SNEGSKA (reference sequence). Trimming cost V 3 bases and J 7 bases; bases outside gene matches: 4. The CDR3 bases are TGCAGTGCTAGTGGGGGGGATTATACGCAGTATTTT. It specifies CSASGGDYTQYF.

Concerning this clone itself: Other DNA sequences in this sample translate to the same CDR3. The chain combines TRBV20-1 with TRBJ2-2; D uncertain. CDR1 is DFQATT and CDR2 is SNEGSKA in the germline V gene (reference sequence). The V and J ends lost 3 bases and 6 bases respectively, with 5 bases between them. The CDR3 totals 11 residues. The CDR3 DNA reads as TGCAGTGCTAGGAGGTCCGGGGAGCTGTTTTTT. This sequence encodes CSARRSGELFF.